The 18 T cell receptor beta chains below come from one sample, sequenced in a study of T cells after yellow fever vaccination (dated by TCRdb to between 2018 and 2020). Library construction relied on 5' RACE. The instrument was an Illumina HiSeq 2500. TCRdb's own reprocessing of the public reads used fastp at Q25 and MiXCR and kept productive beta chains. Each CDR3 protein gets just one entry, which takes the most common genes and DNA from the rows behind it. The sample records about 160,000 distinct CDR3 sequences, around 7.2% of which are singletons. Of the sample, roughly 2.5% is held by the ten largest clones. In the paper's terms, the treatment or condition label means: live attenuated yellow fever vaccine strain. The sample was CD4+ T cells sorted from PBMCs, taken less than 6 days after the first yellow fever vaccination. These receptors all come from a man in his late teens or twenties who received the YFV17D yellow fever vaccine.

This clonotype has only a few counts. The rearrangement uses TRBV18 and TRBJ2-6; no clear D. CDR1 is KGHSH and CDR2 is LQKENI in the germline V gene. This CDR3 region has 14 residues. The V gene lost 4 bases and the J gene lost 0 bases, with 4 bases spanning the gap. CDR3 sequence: CASSQSSGANVLTF. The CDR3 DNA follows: TGTGCCAGCTCACAGTCCTCTGGGGCCAACGTCCTGACTTTC.

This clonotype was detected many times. As DNA, the CDR3 is TGCGCCAGCAGCCAAGGGGACAGGGTGACCGGGGAGCTGTTTTTT. It is translated as CASSQGDRVTGELFF. V and J are TRBV4-1 and TRBJ2-2; 9 nucleotides match TRBD1. The V segment lost 1 base and the J segment 5 bases; nucleotides outside the gene matches: 2. CDR1 MGHRA and CDR2 YSYEKL come from the germline V gene. The CDR3 sequence is 15 residues long.

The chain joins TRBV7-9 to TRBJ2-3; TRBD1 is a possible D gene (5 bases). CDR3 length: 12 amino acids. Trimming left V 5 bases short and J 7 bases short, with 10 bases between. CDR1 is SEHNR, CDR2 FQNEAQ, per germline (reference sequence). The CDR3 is CASSPTDYTQYF. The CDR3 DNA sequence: TGTGCCAGCAGCCCGACAGACTATACGCAGTATTTT.

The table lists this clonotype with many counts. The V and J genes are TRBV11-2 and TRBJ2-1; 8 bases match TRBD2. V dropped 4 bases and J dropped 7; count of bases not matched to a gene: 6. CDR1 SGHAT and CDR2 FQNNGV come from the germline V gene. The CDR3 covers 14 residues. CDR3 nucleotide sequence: TGTGCCAGCAGCTCGGGGGGGGGTTATAATGAGCAGTTCTTC. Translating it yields CASSSGGGYNEQFF. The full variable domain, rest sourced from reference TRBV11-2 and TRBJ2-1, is EAGVAQSPRYKIIEKRQSVAFWCNPISGHATLYWYQQILGQGPKLLIQFQNNGVVDDSQLPKDRFSAERLKGVDSTLKIQPAKLEDSAVYLCASSSGGGYNEQFFGPGTRLTVL.

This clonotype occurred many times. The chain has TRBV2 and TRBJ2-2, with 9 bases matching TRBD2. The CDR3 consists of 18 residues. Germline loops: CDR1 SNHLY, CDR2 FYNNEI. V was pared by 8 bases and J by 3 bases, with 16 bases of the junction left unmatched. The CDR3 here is CASGGRGLAGADTGELFF. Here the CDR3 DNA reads TGTGCCAGCGGAGGAAGGGGGTTAGCGGGGGCCGACACCGGGGAGCTGTTTTTT.

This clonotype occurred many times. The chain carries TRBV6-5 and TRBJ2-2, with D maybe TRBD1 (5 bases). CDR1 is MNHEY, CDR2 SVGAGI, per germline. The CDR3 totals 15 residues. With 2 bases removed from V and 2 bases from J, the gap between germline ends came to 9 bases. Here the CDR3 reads CASSYRTSNTGELFF. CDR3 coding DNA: TGTGCCAGCAGTTACCGGACATCTAACACCGGGGAGCTGTTTTTT.

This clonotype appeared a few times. Here the CDR3 reads CASSLGGTGEQFF. The CDR3 DNA sequence: TGTGCCAGCAGCTTAGGGGGTACGGGTGAGCAGTTCTTC. The V and J genes are TRBV5-4 and TRBJ2-1; TRBD1 is a possible D gene (6 bases). V was pared by 2 bases and J by 9 bases, with 12 bases between. Germline lookup yields CDR1 SGHNT and CDR2 YYREEE (reference sequence). The CDR3 consists of 13 residues. The entire variable domain, with the rest obtained from reference TRBV5-4 and TRBJ2-1, is as follows: ETGVTQSPTHLIKTRGQQVTLRCSSQSGHNTVSWYQQALGQGPQFIFQYYREEENGRGNFPPRFSGLQFPNYSSELNVNALELDDSALYLCASSLGGTGEQFFGPGTRLTVL.

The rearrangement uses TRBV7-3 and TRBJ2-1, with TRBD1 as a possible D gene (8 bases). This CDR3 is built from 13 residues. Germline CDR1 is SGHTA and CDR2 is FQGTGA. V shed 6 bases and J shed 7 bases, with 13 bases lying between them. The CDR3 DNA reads TGTGCCAGCAGGCCACAGGGGGGGAATGAGCAGTTCTTC. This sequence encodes CASRPQGGNEQFF.

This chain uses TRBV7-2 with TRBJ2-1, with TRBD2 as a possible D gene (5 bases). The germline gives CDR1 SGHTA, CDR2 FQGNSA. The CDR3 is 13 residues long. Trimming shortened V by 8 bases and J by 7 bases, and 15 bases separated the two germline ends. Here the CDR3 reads CASRNPPGNEQFF. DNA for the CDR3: TGTGCCAGCCGCAATCCGCCGGGGAATGAGCAGTTCTTC.

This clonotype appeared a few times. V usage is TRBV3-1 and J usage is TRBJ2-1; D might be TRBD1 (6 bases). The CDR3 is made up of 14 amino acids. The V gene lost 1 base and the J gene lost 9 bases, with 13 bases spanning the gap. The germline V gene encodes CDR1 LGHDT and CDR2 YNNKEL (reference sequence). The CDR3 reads CASSQAQGIPEQFF. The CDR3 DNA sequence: TGTGCCAGCAGCCAAGCACAGGGTATACCTGAGCAGTTCTTC.

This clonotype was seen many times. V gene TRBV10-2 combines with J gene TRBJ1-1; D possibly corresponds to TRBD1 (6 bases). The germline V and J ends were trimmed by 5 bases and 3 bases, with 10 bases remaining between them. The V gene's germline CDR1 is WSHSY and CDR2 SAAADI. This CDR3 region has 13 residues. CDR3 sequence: CASSPPGDTEAFF. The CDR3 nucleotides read TGCGCCAGCAGTCCACCAGGGGACACTGAAGCTTTCTTT.

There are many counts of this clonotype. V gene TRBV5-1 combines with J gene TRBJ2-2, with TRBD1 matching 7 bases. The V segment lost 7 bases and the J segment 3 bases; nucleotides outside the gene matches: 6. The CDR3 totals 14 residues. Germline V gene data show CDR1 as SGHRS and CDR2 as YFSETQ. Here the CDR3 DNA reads TGCGCCAGCGGGGGACAGATGGACACCGGGGAGCTGTTTTTT. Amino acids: CASGGQMDTGELFF. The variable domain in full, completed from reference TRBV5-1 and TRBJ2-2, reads KAGVTQTPRYLIKTRGQQVTLSCSPISGHRSVSWYQQTPGQGLQFLFEYFSETQRNKGNFPGRFSGRQFSNSRSEMNVSTLELGDSALYLCASGGQMDTGELFFGEGSRLTVL.

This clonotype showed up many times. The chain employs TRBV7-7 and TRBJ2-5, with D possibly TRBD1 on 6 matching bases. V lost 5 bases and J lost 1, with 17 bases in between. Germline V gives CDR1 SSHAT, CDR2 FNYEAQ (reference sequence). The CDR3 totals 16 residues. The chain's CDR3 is CASSATGIGVQETQYF. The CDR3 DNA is TGTGCCAGCAGCGCTACAGGGATAGGGGTCCAAGAGACCCAGTACTTC.

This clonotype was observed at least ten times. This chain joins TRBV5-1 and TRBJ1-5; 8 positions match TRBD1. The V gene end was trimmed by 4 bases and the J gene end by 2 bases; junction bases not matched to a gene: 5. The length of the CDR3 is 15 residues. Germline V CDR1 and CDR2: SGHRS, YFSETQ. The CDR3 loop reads CASSPGQGGNQPQHF. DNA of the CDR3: TGCGCCAGCAGCCCTGGACAGGGCGGCAATCAGCCCCAGCATTTT.

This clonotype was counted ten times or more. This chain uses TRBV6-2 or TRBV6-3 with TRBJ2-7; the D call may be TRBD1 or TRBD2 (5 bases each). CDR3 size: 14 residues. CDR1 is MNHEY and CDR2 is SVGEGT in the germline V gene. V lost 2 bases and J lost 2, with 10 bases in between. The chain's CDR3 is CASSYGDQTYEQYV. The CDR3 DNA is TGTGCCAGCAGTTACGGGGACCAGACCTACGAGCAGTACGTC.

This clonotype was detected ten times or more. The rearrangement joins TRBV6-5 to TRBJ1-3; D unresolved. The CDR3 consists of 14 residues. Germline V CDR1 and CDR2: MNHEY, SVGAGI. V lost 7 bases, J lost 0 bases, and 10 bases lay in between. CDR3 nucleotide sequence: TGTGCCAGCAAGTCTGGAACCTCTGGAAACACCATATATTTT. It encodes CASKSGTSGNTIYF.

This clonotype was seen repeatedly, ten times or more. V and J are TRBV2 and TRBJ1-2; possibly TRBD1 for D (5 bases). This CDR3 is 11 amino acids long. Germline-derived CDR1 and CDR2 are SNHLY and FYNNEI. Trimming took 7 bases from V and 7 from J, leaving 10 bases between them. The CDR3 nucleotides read TGTGCCAGCAAGTCCGGGGGTGGCTACACCTTC. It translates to CASKSGGGYTF.

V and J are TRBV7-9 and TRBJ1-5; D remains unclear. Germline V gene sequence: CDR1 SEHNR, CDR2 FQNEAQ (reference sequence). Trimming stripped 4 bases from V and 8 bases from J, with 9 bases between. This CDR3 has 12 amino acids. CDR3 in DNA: TGTGCCAGCAGCTCCTCTTGGAAGCCCCAGCATTTT. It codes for CASSSSWKPQHF.